The TCR beta chain under discussion was sequenced for a study of shared clonotypes between healthy human individuals. As regards this clone: Antigen unknown.

Study results and caveats: Sharing across four donors was seen in roughly 5% of naive CD4 clonotypes. Genetic and exposure-history diversity was limited by the few donors.

The authors distributed each subset's genomic DNA evenly over several immunoSEQ plates. Some clones are missing from TCRdb's copy, which holds only in-frame ones; the method was immunoSEQ multiplex PCR. The repertoire holds about 2,200,000 clones, just over 90% seen once, with around 1.7% in the top ten. CD45RO-negative cells were positively selected for CCR7, leaving out terminally differentiated effector memory CD45RA+ cells. Participating donors were healthy, HIV-negative adults free of recent acute infections or vaccinations. This TCR derives from a man younger than 35 in good health. Some clones in this sample may be carry-over from other donors' samples. The sample consisted of naive CD8+ T cells from PBMCs.

The CDR3, as DNA: TGTGCCAGCAGCTTCTCAGGGTTTGAGGCCGGGGAGCTGTTTTTT. This translates into CASSFSGFEAGELFF. This sequence joins TRBV7-9 and TRBJ2-2; D might be TRBD1 (5 bases). Trimming shortened V by 3 bases and J by 6 bases, and 14 bases separated the two germline ends. The germline CDR1 and CDR2 sequences are SEHNR and FQNEAQ (reference sequence). The CDR3 covers 15 residues.